Listed below are T cell receptor beta chains from one sample, sequenced in a study of T cell changes during pregnancy in multiple sclerosis. Here immunoSEQ multiplex PCR was the method, and the copy in TCRdb shows in-frame clones only, minus some. This sample has tens of thousands of clones; approximately 90% occur once, and the top ten carry over 0.45%. The specimen comprised CD4+ T cells from peripheral blood mononuclear cells, sampled in the third trimester of pregnancy. All receptors derive from a female donor with multiple sclerosis, enrolled in a pregnancy study. The CDR3 runs from the conserved cysteine through the conserved F or W. Each record gives: V gene, D gene, clone size, J gene, CDR3 length, CDR3 DNA, CDR3 protein. The D gene is left open where the match is weak. Size tells how often a clone was seen (once, few, many) or the class of an expanded clone, and some rows leave it out.

v_call: TRBV9; d_call: TRBD2; clone_size: -; j_call: TRBJ2-3; cdr3_length: 16; cdr3_nt: TGTGCCAGCACCCTCGGGATAGCGGGAGGTACAGATACGCAGTATTTT; cdr3_aa: CASTLGIAGGTDTQYF
v_call: TRBV18; d_call: TRBD1; clone_size: once; j_call: TRBJ1-1; cdr3_length: 17; cdr3_nt: TGTGCCAGCTCATCTTCGACAGGGGGGGTGAAAAACACTGAAGCTTTCTTT; cdr3_aa: CASSSSTGGVKNTEAFF
v_call: TRBV9; d_call: TRBD1; clone_size: -; j_call: TRBJ1-6; cdr3_length: 13; cdr3_nt: TGTGCCAGCAGCCTGACAGGGAATTCACCCCTCCACTTT; cdr3_aa: CASSLTGNSPLHF
v_call: TRBV18; d_call: TRBD1; clone_size: -; j_call: TRBJ1-5; cdr3_length: 15; cdr3_nt: TGTGCCAGCTCATTCCGGGACAGTGGAAATCAGCCCCAGCATTTT; cdr3_aa: CASSFRDSGNQPQHF
v_call: TRBV7-2; d_call: TRBD1; clone_size: -; j_call: TRBJ1-6; cdr3_length: 15; cdr3_nt: TGTGCCAGCGGATTAGAAAGACAGGGTAATTCACCCCTCCACTTT; cdr3_aa: CASGLERQGNSPLHF
v_call: TRBV5-4; d_call: -; clone_size: -; j_call: TRBJ2-5; cdr3_length: 15; cdr3_nt: TGTGCCAGCAGTACCCTAGTGCCCCCCGGAGAGACCCAGTACTTC; cdr3_aa: CASSTLVPPGETQYF
v_call: TRBV5-1; d_call: TRBD1; clone_size: -; j_call: TRBJ2-7; cdr3_length: 15; cdr3_nt: TGCGCCAGCGCGATACTAGGACAGGGGGCAGGCGAGCAGTACTTC; cdr3_aa: CASAILGQGAGEQYF
v_call: TRBV28; d_call: -; clone_size: -; j_call: TRBJ1-5; cdr3_length: 15; cdr3_nt: TGTGCCAGCAGTTTTTGGGATCCAGGGATTCAGCCCCAGCATTTT; cdr3_aa: CASSFWDPGIQPQHF
v_call: TRBV9; d_call: -; clone_size: -; j_call: TRBJ2-1; cdr3_length: 14; cdr3_nt: TGTGCCAGCAGCCCAAGACAGAGCAACAATGAGCAGTTCTTC; cdr3_aa: CASSPRQSNNEQFF
v_call: TRBV7-9; d_call: TRBD1; clone_size: -; j_call: TRBJ1-2; cdr3_length: 18; cdr3_nt: TGTGCCAGCAGCCCAGGGTCGACAGGGATGGTAGGTGTACTCGGCTACACCTTC; cdr3_aa: CASSPGSTGMVGVLGYTF
v_call: TRBV6-5; d_call: -; clone_size: -; j_call: TRBJ1-1; cdr3_length: 14; cdr3_nt: TGTGCCAGCAGTAAGACAAGAATGAACACTGAAGCTTTCTTT; cdr3_aa: CASSKTRMNTEAFF
v_call: TRBV7-2; d_call: -; clone_size: -; j_call: TRBJ1-5; cdr3_length: 14; cdr3_nt: TGTGCCAGCAGCTTAGAAGCGAGCAATCAGCCCCAGCATTTT; cdr3_aa: CASSLEASNQPQHF
v_call: TRBV4-1; d_call: -; clone_size: -; j_call: TRBJ1-1; cdr3_length: 18; cdr3_nt: TGCGCCAGCAGCCAAGATAGCCAGGGGTCGGGCTGGCACACTGAAGCTTTCTTT; cdr3_aa: CASSQDSQGSGWHTEAFF
v_call: TRBV5-1; d_call: -; clone_size: -; j_call: TRBJ2-1; cdr3_length: 17; cdr3_nt: TGCGCCAGCAGTTTAATGCCACCGATAGACTCCTACAATGAGCAGTTCTTC; cdr3_aa: CASSLMPPIDSYNEQFF
v_call: TRBV7-9; d_call: -; clone_size: -; j_call: TRBJ2-7; cdr3_length: 15; cdr3_nt: TGTGCCAGCAGCTTAGGTCAGGCGCTGTGGTACGAGCAGTACTTC; cdr3_aa: CASSLGQALWYEQYF
v_call: TRBV6-1; d_call: TRBD2; clone_size: few; j_call: TRBJ2-5; cdr3_length: 13; cdr3_nt: TGTGCCAGCAGGCCAGCGGGGCCCGAGACCCAGTACTTC; cdr3_aa: CASRPAGPETQYF
v_call: TRBV6-6; d_call: -; clone_size: -; j_call: TRBJ1-5; cdr3_length: 16; cdr3_nt: TGTGCCAGCAGTTACTCGCCTTCGACACTTAATCAGCCCCAGCATTTT; cdr3_aa: CASSYSPSTLNQPQHF
v_call: TRBV4-2; d_call: -; clone_size: -; j_call: TRBJ1-2; cdr3_length: 16; cdr3_nt: TGTGCCAGCAGCCAAGAAGAACCGGGAAGTCTCTATGGCTACACCTTC; cdr3_aa: CASSQEEPGSLYGYTF
v_call: TRBV7-2; d_call: TRBD1; clone_size: -; j_call: TRBJ1-1; cdr3_length: 14; cdr3_nt: TGTGCCAGCAGCCGACATACAGGGGATACTGAAGCTTTCTTT; cdr3_aa: CASSRHTGDTEAFF
v_call: TRBV28; d_call: -; clone_size: -; j_call: TRBJ2-7; cdr3_length: 14; cdr3_nt: TGTGCCAGCAGTTTGGAGGGACCCCCCTACGAGCAGTACTTC; cdr3_aa: CASSLEGPPYEQYF
v_call: TRBV9; d_call: -; clone_size: -; j_call: TRBJ2-5; cdr3_length: 16; cdr3_nt: TGTGCCAGCAGCCCGGTCACGGGACTCCTTAAAGAGACCCAGTACTTC; cdr3_aa: CASSPVTGLLKETQYF
v_call: TRBV29-1; d_call: TRBD1; clone_size: -; j_call: TRBJ1-2; cdr3_length: 12; cdr3_nt: TGCAGCGGCCGGGACAGGGTGGATGGCTACACCTTC; cdr3_aa: CSGRDRVDGYTF
v_call: TRBV18; d_call: TRBD1; clone_size: -; j_call: TRBJ2-7; cdr3_length: 14; cdr3_nt: TGTGCCAGCTCACCCCCCGGACAGGGCTACGAGCAGTACTTC; cdr3_aa: CASSPPGQGYEQYF
v_call: TRBV6-4; d_call: -; clone_size: -; j_call: TRBJ2-3; cdr3_length: 13; cdr3_nt: TGTGCCAGCAGTGACAGGGGGACAGATACGCAGTATTTT; cdr3_aa: CASSDRGTDTQYF
v_call: TRBV2; d_call: TRBD2; clone_size: -; j_call: TRBJ2-1; cdr3_length: 15; cdr3_nt: TGTGCCAGCAGCGGGACTAGCGGGAGAAGGAATGAGCAGTTCTTC; cdr3_aa: CASSGTSGRRNEQFF
v_call: TRBV2; d_call: -; clone_size: -; j_call: TRBJ1-4; cdr3_length: 11; cdr3_nt: TGTGCCAGCAGAGGGGAGGGAAAACTGTTTTTT; cdr3_aa: CASRGEGKLFF
v_call: TRBV13; d_call: TRBD2; clone_size: -; j_call: TRBJ2-1; cdr3_length: 15; cdr3_nt: TGTGCCAGCAGCATAACTAGCGGGAGCGATCGGGGGCAGTTCTTC; cdr3_aa: CASSITSGSDRGQFF
v_call: TRBV6-6; d_call: -; clone_size: -; j_call: TRBJ2-2; cdr3_length: 16; cdr3_nt: TGTGCCAGCAGTTTCGGAGGGACAGTGAACACCGGGGAGCTGTTTTTT; cdr3_aa: CASSFGGTVNTGELFF
v_call: TRBV5-4; d_call: TRBD1; clone_size: once; j_call: TRBJ1-2; cdr3_length: 15; cdr3_nt: TGTGCCAGCAGCATAAGGACAGGACTTAACTATGGCTACACCTTC; cdr3_aa: CASSIRTGLNYGYTF
v_call: TRBV18; d_call: TRBD2; clone_size: -; j_call: TRBJ2-5; cdr3_length: 15; cdr3_nt: TGTGCCAGCTCACTCGGACTAGCGGAAAAAGAGACCCAGTACTTC; cdr3_aa: CASSLGLAEKETQYF
v_call: TRBV6-1; d_call: TRBD1; clone_size: -; j_call: TRBJ2-7; cdr3_length: 15; cdr3_nt: TGTGCCAGCAGTGAAGAAGGCAGGGGGCGCGTAGGGCAGTACTTC; cdr3_aa: CASSEEGRGRVGQYF
v_call: TRBV5-1; d_call: -; clone_size: once; j_call: TRBJ1-5; cdr3_length: 14; cdr3_nt: TGCGCCAGCAGCCCAGGGTATAGCAATCAGCCCCAGCATTTT; cdr3_aa: CASSPGYSNQPQHF
v_call: TRBV5-1; d_call: TRBD2; clone_size: -; j_call: TRBJ2-1; cdr3_length: 14; cdr3_nt: TGCGCCAGCCAAAAAATAGCGGGAGTCGATGAGCAGTTCTTC; cdr3_aa: CASQKIAGVDEQFF
v_call: TRBV6-5; d_call: -; clone_size: -; j_call: TRBJ2-7; cdr3_length: 12; cdr3_nt: TGTGCCAGCAGCCGGACTGGTTACGAGCAGTACTTC; cdr3_aa: CASSRTGYEQYF